The 20 T cell receptor beta chains below come from one sample, sequenced in a study of CD8 T cells in ankylosing spondylitis. Study conclusions and caveats: There was a TCR beta motif, made of 7 to 9 highly homologous variants, that appeared characteristic of ankylosing spondylitis blood.

No antigen has been assigned to these receptors. One entry per CDR3 protein, called by TCRdb with MiXCR from the 5' RACE reads. The table includes a few hundred thousand distinct CDR3 sequences, more than 20% detected once. The material sequenced was blood, either unsorted or a sorted T cell fraction (not recorded which). The origin of the receptors is a male donor with ankylosing spondylitis.

The gene calls are TRBV5-1 and TRBJ2-3, with D possibly matching TRBD1 (5 bases). The CDR3 spans 16 residues. The germline CDR1 and CDR2 sequences are SGHRS and YFSETQ. V shed 1 base and J shed 1 base, with 13 bases lying between them. The CDR3 sequence is CASSLSSVGGTDTQYF. CDR3 coding DNA: TGCGCCAGCAGCTTGTCATCAGTAGGGGGCACAGATACGCAGTATTTT.

This clonotype was seen a few times. The chain carries TRBV12-3 or TRBV12-4 and TRBJ2-2; possibly TRBD1 for D (6 bases). The V gene lost 6 bases and the J gene lost 6 bases, with 8 bases spanning the gap. This CDR3 is 12 amino acids long. This CDR3 is CASSTGSGELFF. The CDR3 nucleotides are TGTGCCAGCAGCACAGGGTCCGGGGAGCTGTTTTTT.

Only a few counts were recorded for this clonotype. The V gene is TRBV15, the J gene TRBJ1-4, with D perhaps matching TRBD1 (5 bases). The V end lost 0 bases, the J end lost 8 bases, and 13 bases lay between the germline ends. CDR3 length: 15 amino acids. Germline loops: CDR1 LNHNV, CDR2 YYDKDF (reference sequence). CDR3: CATSRDPAGSEKLFF. As DNA, the CDR3 is TGTGCCACCAGCAGAGATCCGGCAGGGTCAGAAAAACTGTTTTTT.

The genes are TRBV20-1 and TRBJ1-5; TRBD1 agrees at 7 bases. After removal of 0 bases from V and 7 bases from J, the junction contained 9 bases not matched to a gene. CDR3 length: 15 residues. The V gene's germline CDR1 is DFQATT and CDR2 SNEGSKA (reference sequence). The CDR3 nucleotides read TGCAGTGCTAGAGAGGGTGGGCAGGGGGGACAGCCCCAGCATTTT. It specifies CSAREGGQGGQPQHF.

This clonotype was found many times. The rearrangement joins TRBV29-1 to TRBJ1-1; TRBD1 might be the D (6 bases). This CDR3 contains 15 residues. V lost 7 bases and J lost 0, with 18 bases in between. Per the germline V gene, CDR1 is SQVTM and CDR2 is ANQGSEA. This CDR3 reads CSAVPGQRLNTEAFF. In DNA form, the CDR3 reads TGCAGCGCGGTTCCCGGACAGAGGCTGAACACTGAAGCTTTCTTT.

A few counts support this clonotype. CDR3 nucleotides: TGTGCCAGCAGCCCCGGACAGGGAAGGGTTCCTTACGAGCAGTACTTC. This translates into CASSPGQGRVPYEQYF. This chain joins TRBV7-2 and TRBJ2-7; 8 bases are shared with TRBD1. CDR1 is SGHTA and CDR2 is FQGNSA in the germline V gene. V lost 5 bases and J lost 4; bases outside the gene matches: 13. This CDR3 comprises 16 residues.

This clonotype was observed a few times. The chain links TRBV6-1 to TRBJ2-7; the D gene is possibly TRBD2 (5 bases). In germline, CDR1 is MNHNS, CDR2 SASEGT. This CDR3 region has 13 residues. V was trimmed by 8 bases and J by 2 bases, leaving 13 bases between them. The CDR3 spells CASARGQPYEQYF. CDR3 DNA sequence: TGTGCCAGCGCCCGCGGGCAACCCTACGAGCAGTACTTC.

This clonotype has a handful of counts. This chain joins TRBV29-1 and TRBJ2-2, with TRBD1 as a possible D gene (6 bases). Germline CDR1 and CDR2: SQVTM and ANQGSEA. This CDR3 contains 14 residues. With 2 bases removed from V and 1 base from J, the gap between germline ends came to 8 bases. In nucleotides, the CDR3 is TGCAGCGTTGAAAAGACAGGGAACACCGGGGAGCTGTTTTTT. Its protein is CSVEKTGNTGELFF.

The rearrangement joins TRBV6-2 or TRBV6-3 to TRBJ2-1; possible D gene TRBD2, 6 bases. V dropped 11 bases and J dropped 8 bases, with 13 bases sitting between them. The CDR3 runs to 11 residues. Germline CDR1 and CDR2: MNHEY and SVGEGT. The CDR3 is CASSRGDEQFF. CDR3 in DNA: TGTGCCTCCTCGCGGGGCGATGAGCAGTTCTTC.

This chain uses TRBV3-1 with TRBJ1-5; D is undetermined. V was trimmed by 1 base and J by 6 bases, leaving 10 bases between them. This CDR3 region has 14 residues. CDR1 LGHDT and CDR2 YNNKEL come from the germline V gene (reference sequence). CDR3 protein: CASSQAGETQPQHF. In DNA form, the CDR3 reads TGTGCCAGCAGCCAAGCAGGAGAGACTCAGCCCCAGCATTTT.

This chain joins TRBV28 and TRBJ2-2, with D possibly being TRBD2 (6 bases). The CDR3 runs 15 residues. The V end was cut by 6 bases, the J end by 0 bases, with 11 bases between. Germline V lookup: CDR1 MDHEN, CDR2 SYDVKM. DNA for the CDR3: TGTGCCAGCAGGGGGGACTCCACGAACACCGGGGAGCTGTTTTTT. It is translated as CASRGDSTNTGELFF.

This chain joins TRBV10-3 and TRBJ1-1; TRBD1 is a possible D gene (5 bases). There are 14 residues in the CDR3. Germline CDR1 ENHRY, CDR2 SYGVKD. The V end was cut by 8 bases, the J end by 0 bases, with 13 bases between. The CDR3 nucleotides are TGTGCCATCTCACAGGACTCGATGAACACTGAAGCTTTCTTT. Its protein product is CAISQDSMNTEAFF.

Only a few counts were recorded for this clonotype. The chain carries TRBV5-1 and TRBJ2-1; possibly TRBD1 or TRBD2 for D (5 bases each). The ends were cut back, 3 bases at V and 10 bases at J, with 11 bases in the middle. This CDR3 comprises 12 residues. From germline, CDR1 is SGHRS and CDR2 YFSETQ. CDR3 region: CASSYPGDEQFF. CDR3 nucleotide sequence: TGCGCCAGCAGCTACCCCGGGGACGAGCAGTTCTTC. Using reference TRBV5-1 and TRBJ2-1 for the parts outside the CDR3, the full variable domain is KAGVTQTPRYLIKTRGQQVTLSCSPISGHRSVSWYQQTPGQGLQFLFEYFSETQRNKGNFPGRFSGRQFSNSRSEMNVSTLELGDSALYLCASSYPGDEQFFGPGTRLTVL.

The chain combines TRBV6-5 with TRBJ1-2; D not certain. The germline V gene has CDR1 MNHEY and CDR2 SVGAGI. The V and J ends lost 10 bases and 4 bases respectively, with 10 bases between them. CDR3 length: 11 residues. This CDR3 reads CATGEFYGYTF. Written as DNA, the CDR3 is TGTGCCACCGGGGAGTTCTATGGCTACACCTTC.

This chain uses TRBV16 with TRBJ1-5; 7 nucleotides line up with TRBD1. After removal of 2 bases from V and 4 bases from J, the junction contained 2 bases not matched to a gene. This CDR3 is 14 amino acids long. Germline CDR1 reads KGHSY; CDR2 reads FQNENV. CDR3 coding DNA: TGTGCCAGCAGCCAAGGGACAGCTAATCAGCCCCAGCATTTT. Amino acids: CASSQGTANQPQHF. Together with reference TRBV16 and TRBJ1-5, the CDR3 gives the full variable domain: GEEVAQTPKHLVRGEGQKAKLYCAPIKGHSYVFWYQQVLKNEFKFLISFQNENVFDETGMPKERFSAKCLPNSPCSLEIQATKLEDSAVYFCASSQGTANQPQHFGDGTRLSIL.

The V gene is TRBV4-3, the J gene TRBJ2-2, with 9 bases aligning to TRBD2. V shed 4 bases and J 5 bases; nucleotides not matched to a gene: 8. CDR1 LGHNA and CDR2 YSLEER come from the germline V gene. This CDR3 comprises 16 residues. CDR3: CASSRDLAGRTGELFF. The CDR3 DNA sequence: TGCGCCAGCAGCCGCGATCTAGCGGGAAGGACCGGGGAGCTGTTTTTT.

This clonotype was observed a handful of times. This rearrangement joins TRBV27 to TRBJ2-1, with D tentatively TRBD2 (5 bases). The CDR3 extends over 13 amino acids. V was pared by 6 bases and J by 10 bases, with 16 bases between. Germline values: CDR1 MNHEY, CDR2 SMNVEV (reference sequence). CDR3 DNA sequence: TGTGCCAGCAGCCTTCGCTTAAGGGAGGAGCAGTTCTTC. Translated: CASSLRLREEQFF.

This clonotype was seen at least ten times. The chain combines TRBV29-1 with TRBJ2-2, with D uncertain. This CDR3 region has 14 residues. The V gene's germline CDR1 is SQVTM and CDR2 ANQGSEA. V lost 3 bases and J lost 1, with 9 bases in between. The CDR3 protein is CSVDPAENTGELFF. The DNA for the CDR3 is TGCAGCGTTGACCCCGCGGAGAACACCGGGGAGCTGTTTTTT.

The sample holds a few counts of this clonotype. As DNA, the CDR3 is TGTGCCAGCTCACCAAGAGGTCGATCCTACGAGCAGTACTTC. It specifies CASSPRGRSYEQYF. This chain uses TRBV18 with TRBJ2-7; no definite D call. The CDR3 extends over 14 amino acids. Trimming removed 2 bases at V and 1 base at J, with 9 bases between. The germline gives CDR1 KGHSH, CDR2 LQKENI.

The rearrangement links TRBV7-8 to TRBJ1-1; a possible D gene is TRBD1 (5 bases). V lost 3 bases to trimming and J lost 11 bases, with 16 bases between them. CDR1 is SGHVS and CDR2 is FQNEAQ in the germline V gene. This CDR3 has 13 amino acids. CDR3 amino acids: CASSLSGTSRAFF. The CDR3 nucleotides are TGTGCCAGCAGCTTGTCCGGGACTTCCAGGGCTTTCTTT.